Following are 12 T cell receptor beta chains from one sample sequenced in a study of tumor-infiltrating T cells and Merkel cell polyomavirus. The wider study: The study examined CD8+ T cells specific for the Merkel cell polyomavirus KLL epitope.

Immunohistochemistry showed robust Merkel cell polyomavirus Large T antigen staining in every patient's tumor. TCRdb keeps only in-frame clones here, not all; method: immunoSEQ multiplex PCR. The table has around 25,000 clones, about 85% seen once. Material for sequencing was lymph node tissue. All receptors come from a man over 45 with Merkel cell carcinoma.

CDR3 coding DNA: TGTGCCAGCAGTTACTCTGGGGGGGGGTACGAGCAGTACTTC. Protein product: CASSYSGGGYEQYF. The chain has TRBV6-6 and TRBJ2-7; 7 nucleotides line up with TRBD2. The CDR3 runs to 14 residues. The trim removed 0 bases at V and 4 bases at J, leaving 3 bases unmatched. The germline V gene encodes CDR1 MNHNY and CDR2 SVGAGI (reference sequence).

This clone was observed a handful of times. For the CDR3, the DNA is TGTGCCAGCAGCTTACTAACTAGCGGGAGGGAGGATGAGCAGTTCTTC. Protein sequence: CASSLLTSGREDEQFF. The J gene is TRBJ2-1, the V gene TRBV7-9; 13 bases are shared with TRBD2. The CDR3 loop spans 16 amino acids. Unmatched junction bases numbered 6, after V lost 2 bases and J lost 8 bases. Germline V lookup: CDR1 SEHNR, CDR2 FQNEAQ (reference sequence).

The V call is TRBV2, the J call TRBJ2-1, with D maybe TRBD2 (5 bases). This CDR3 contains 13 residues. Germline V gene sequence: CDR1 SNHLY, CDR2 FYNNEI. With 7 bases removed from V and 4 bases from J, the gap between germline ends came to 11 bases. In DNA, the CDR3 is TGTGCCAGCACCAATATAGCGTACAATGAGCAGTTCTTC. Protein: CASTNIAYNEQFF.

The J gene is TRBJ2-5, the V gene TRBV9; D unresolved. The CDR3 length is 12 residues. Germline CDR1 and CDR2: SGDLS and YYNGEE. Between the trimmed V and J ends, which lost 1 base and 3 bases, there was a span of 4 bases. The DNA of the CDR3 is TGTGCCAGCAGCGTATCGGAAGAGACCCAGTACTTC. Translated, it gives CASSVSEETQYF.

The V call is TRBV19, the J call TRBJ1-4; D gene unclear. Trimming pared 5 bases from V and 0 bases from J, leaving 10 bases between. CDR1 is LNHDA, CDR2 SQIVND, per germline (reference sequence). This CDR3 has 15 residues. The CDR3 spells CASSDPGTTNEKLFF. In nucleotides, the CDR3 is TGTGCCAGTAGTGACCCCGGGACAACTAATGAAAAACTGTTTTTT.

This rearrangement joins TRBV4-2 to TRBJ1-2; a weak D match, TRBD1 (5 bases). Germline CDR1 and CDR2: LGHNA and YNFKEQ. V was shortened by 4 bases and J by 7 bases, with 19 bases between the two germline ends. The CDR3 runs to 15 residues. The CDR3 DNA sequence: TGTGCCAGCAGCCCCGAGGTATCCCAGGGATTTGGCTACACCTTC. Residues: CASSPEVSQGFGYTF.

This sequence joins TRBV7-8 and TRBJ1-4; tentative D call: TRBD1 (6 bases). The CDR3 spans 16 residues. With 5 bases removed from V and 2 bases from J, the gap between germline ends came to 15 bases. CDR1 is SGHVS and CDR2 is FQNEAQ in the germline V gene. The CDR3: CASSPRGGVTNEKLFF. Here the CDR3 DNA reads TGTGCCAGCAGCCCTCGCGGGGGCGTTACTAATGAAAAACTGTTTTTT.

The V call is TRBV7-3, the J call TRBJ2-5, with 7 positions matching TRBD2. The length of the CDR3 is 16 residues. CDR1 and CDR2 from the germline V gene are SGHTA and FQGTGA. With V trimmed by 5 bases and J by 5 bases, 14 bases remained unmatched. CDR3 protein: CASSPGGGGGRETQYF. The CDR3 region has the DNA TGTGCCAGCAGCCCCGGTGGGGGGGGTGGTAGGGAGACCCAGTACTTC. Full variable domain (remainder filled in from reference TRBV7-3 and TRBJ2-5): GAGVSQTPSNKVTEKGKYVELRCDPISGHTALYWYRQSLGQGPEFLIYFQGTGAADDSGLPNDRFFAVRPEGSVSTLKIQRTERGDSAVYLCASSPGGGGGRETQYFGPGTRLLVL.

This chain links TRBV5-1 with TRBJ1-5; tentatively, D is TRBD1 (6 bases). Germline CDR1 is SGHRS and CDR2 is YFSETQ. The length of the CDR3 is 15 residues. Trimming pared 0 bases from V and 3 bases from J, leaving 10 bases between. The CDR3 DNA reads TGCGCCAGCAGCTTGGAGGGACACTCCAATCAGCCCCAGCATTTT. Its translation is CASSLEGHSNQPQHF.

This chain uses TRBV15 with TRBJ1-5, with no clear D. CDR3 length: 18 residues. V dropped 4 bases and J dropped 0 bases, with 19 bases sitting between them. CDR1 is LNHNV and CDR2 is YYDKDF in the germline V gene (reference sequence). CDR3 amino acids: CATSNRLSVFYSNQPQHF. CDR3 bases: TGTGCCACCAGCAACCGCCTCAGTGTCTTTTATAGCAATCAGCCCCAGCATTTT.

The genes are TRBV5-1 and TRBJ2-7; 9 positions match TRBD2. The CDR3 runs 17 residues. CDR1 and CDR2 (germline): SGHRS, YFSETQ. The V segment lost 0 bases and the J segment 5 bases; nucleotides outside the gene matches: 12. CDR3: CASSLVGGRAGGNEQYF. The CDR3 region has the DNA TGCGCCAGCAGCTTGGTCGGGGGGAGAGCGGGAGGCAACGAGCAGTACTTC.

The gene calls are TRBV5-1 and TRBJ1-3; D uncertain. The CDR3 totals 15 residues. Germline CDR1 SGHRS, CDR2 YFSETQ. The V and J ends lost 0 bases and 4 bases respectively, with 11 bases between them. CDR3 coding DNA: TGCGCCAGCAGCTTGGCCGGGTGGTCGGGAAACACCATATATTTT. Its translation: CASSLAGWSGNTIYF.